This entry concerns a single TCR beta chain. What it recognizes is unknown. The data are from a study of T cell responses to AZD1222 COVID-19 vaccine. Study-level background: Second-dose intervals of approximately 4 or approximately 12 weeks were pooled.

Here immunoSEQ multiplex PCR was the method, and the copy in TCRdb shows in-frame clones only, minus some. The table lists 120,000 or so clones, approximately 89% of them singletons. Study observations and caveats: Seropositive at baseline were only 5 or 6 AZD1222 recipients. Reportedly, nearly half of unique spike TCRs recognized epitopes outside B.1.351/B.1.1.7 mutations.

CDR1 MRHNA and CDR2 SNTAGT come from the germline V gene. This CDR3 region has 15 residues. Unmatched junction bases numbered 7, after V lost 5 bases and J lost 5 bases. This sequence was found in an adult in good health. Sequencing used peripheral blood, obtained on day 0 of AZD1222 vaccination. This sequence joins TRBV6-4 and TRBJ2-3, with 10 bases matching TRBD1. CDR3 sequence: CASSTTTGGLDTQYF. CDR3 coding DNA: TGTGCCAGCAGTACCACGACAGGGGGCTTAGATACGCAGTATTTT.